Given below is one T cell receptor (beta chain) in context. Constant-region reverse primers amplified full-length variable regions, followed by semi-nested Nested Universal Primer A PCR. Each CDR3 protein is one row after TCRdb ran MiXCR on the 5' RACE reads. The repertoire holds some 8,700 distinct CDR3 sequences, with around 63% as singletons. The CDR3 totals 12 residues. The germline V gene encodes CDR1 DFQATT and CDR2 SNEGSKA (reference sequence). The clonotype originates from a female donor with breast cancer. The chain couples TRBV20-1 to TRBJ2-7; TRBD1 might be the D (5 bases). Sequenced: tumor-infiltrating naive CD4+ T cells sorted from the breast tumor. Subset meaning: naive CD4+ T cells, CD4+CD45RA+CD25-. The CDR3 here is CSGHKPPYEQYF. The CDR3 nucleotides read TGCAGCGGACATAAACCACCCTACGAGCAGTACTTC.